The clone carrying this TCR beta chain has just a few counts. The target antigen is unknown. This CDR3 has 13 residues. The germline CDR1 and CDR2 sequences are SEHNR and FQNEAQ (reference sequence). V shed 1 base and J 18 bases; nucleotides not matched to a gene: 6. The data derive from a study of cytomegalovirus exposure and HLA in healthy donors. Findings and limits, study-wide: CMV serostatus was the sole immune exposure data available.

The PCR used 60 Vbeta and 13 Jbeta primers. Assay used: immunoSEQ multiplex PCR; TCRdb lists only in-frame clones, some missing. The table lists approximately 110,000 clones, about 59% of them singletons. The sample consisted of PBMCs. The gene calls are TRBV7-9 and TRBJ1-6; TRBD1 matches 10 bases. This TCR was recovered from a man between 25 and 39 years old in good health and CMV-seropositive. CDR3 coding DNA: TGTGCCAGCAGCTTAGGTGGGACAGGGGTAACCCACTTT. Translating it yields CASSLGGTGVTHF.